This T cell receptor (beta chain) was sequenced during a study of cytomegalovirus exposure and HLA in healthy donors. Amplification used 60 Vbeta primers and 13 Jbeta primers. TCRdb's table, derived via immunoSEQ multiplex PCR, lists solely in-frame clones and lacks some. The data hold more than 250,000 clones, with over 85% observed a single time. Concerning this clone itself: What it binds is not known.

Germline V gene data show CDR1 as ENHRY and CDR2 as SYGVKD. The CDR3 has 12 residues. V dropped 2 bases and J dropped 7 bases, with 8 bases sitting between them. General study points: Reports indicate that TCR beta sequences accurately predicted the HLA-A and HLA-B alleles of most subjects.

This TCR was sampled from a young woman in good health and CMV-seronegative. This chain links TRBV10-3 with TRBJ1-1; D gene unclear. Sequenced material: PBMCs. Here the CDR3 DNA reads TGTGCCATCAGTGAGAGAGGCAGTGAAGCTTTCTTT. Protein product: CAISERGSEAFF.